The 8 T cell receptor beta chains presented below share a single source sample, sequenced in a study of blood T cell repertoires in COVID-19. Data came from immunoSEQ multiplex PCR; TCRdb stores just in-frame clones and leaves some out. The profile shows about 380,000 clones, less than 85% of them singletons. The sample consisted of peripheral blood. Receptor source: a woman aged 18-29 years with acute or convalescent COVID-19.

The J gene is TRBJ1-2, the V gene TRBV5-1, with TRBD1 matching over 10 bases. Germline CDR1 SGHRS, CDR2 YFSETQ. Unmatched junction bases numbered 5, after V lost 4 bases and J lost 8 bases. This CDR3 region has 13 residues. This CDR3 is CASSTGQGDGYTF. The CDR3 DNA sequence: TGCGCCAGCAGCACCGGACAGGGGGACGGCTACACCTTC. The entire variable domain, with the rest obtained from reference TRBV5-1 and TRBJ1-2, is as follows: KAGVTQTPRYLIKTRGQQVTLSCSPISGHRSVSWYQQTPGQGLQFLFEYFSETQRNKGNFPGRFSGRQFSNSRSEMNVSTLELGDSALYLCASSTGQGDGYTFGSGTRLTVV.

A few counts support this clone. J is TRBJ2-1 and V is TRBV30, with 8 positions matching TRBD2. The ends lost 4 bases at V and 0 bases at J; junction bases unmatched: 14. Germline loops: CDR1 GTSNPN, CDR2 SVGIG (reference sequence). CDR3 length: 18 residues. The chain's CDR3 is CAWKLHGREDCSYNEQFF. The CDR3 DNA is TGTGCCTGGAAACTGCACGGGAGGGAGGACTGCTCCTACAATGAGCAGTTCTTC.

This clone appeared a single time. The V call is TRBV2, the J call TRBJ1-5, with TRBD1 as a possible D gene (6 bases). Trimming shortened V by 6 bases and J by 8 bases, and 14 bases separated the two germline ends. The CDR3 extends over 13 amino acids. In germline, CDR1 is SNHLY, CDR2 FYNNEI. CDR3 sequence reads: CASRNRALEPQHF. CDR3 bases: TGTGCCAGCAGAAACAGGGCATTGGAGCCCCAGCATTTT. Together with reference TRBV2 and TRBJ1-5, the CDR3 gives the full variable domain: EPEVTQTPSHQVTQMGQEVILRCVPISNHLYFYWYRQILGQKVEFLVSFYNNEISEKSEIFDDQFSVERPDGSNFTLKIRSTKLEDSAMYFCASRNRALEPQHFGDGTRLSIL.

The J gene is TRBJ1-2, the V gene TRBV9; D possibly corresponds to TRBD1 (6 bases). In germline, CDR1 is SGDLS, CDR2 YYNGEE. The CDR3 covers 14 residues. Trimming left V 3 bases short and J 8 bases short, with 17 bases between. The chain's CDR3 is CASSAWDNRSGYTF. The CDR3 nucleotides read TGTGCCAGCAGCGCCTGGGACAATAGAAGCGGCTACACCTTC. The variable domain in full, completed from reference TRBV9 and TRBJ1-2, reads DSGVTQTPKHLITATGQRVTLRCSPRSGDLSVYWYQQSLDQGLQFLIQYYNGEERAKGNILERFSAQQFPDLHSELNLSSLELGDSALYFCASSAWDNRSGYTFGSGTRLTVV.

The V gene is TRBV9, the J gene TRBJ1-2; no reliable D call. The germline V gene has CDR1 SGDLS and CDR2 YYNGEE. This CDR3 has 13 amino acids. V lost 3 bases and J 1 base, leaving 7 bases between the germline ends. The CDR3 DNA reads as TGTGCCAGCAGCGCGGGGTTTAACTATGGCTACACCTTC. Protein product: CASSAGFNYGYTF.

This clone appeared a single time. This chain connects TRBV9 to TRBJ2-3; no reliable D call. V lost 2 bases to trimming and J lost 3 bases, with 7 bases between them. The CDR3 loop spans 13 amino acids. Germline-derived CDR1 and CDR2 are SGDLS and YYNGEE. The CDR3 region is CASSVTSTDTQYF. The DNA for the CDR3 is TGTGCCAGCAGCGTTACGAGTACAGATACGCAGTATTTT.

The chain has TRBV21-1 and TRBJ2-1; TRBD1 was called by the table and not checked on the DNA. TRBV21-1 represents a pseudogene. The CDR3 spans 13 residues. This CDR3 is CASSNPENNEQFF. In nucleotides, the CDR3 is TGTGCCAGCAGCAACCCAGAAAACAATGAGCAGTTCTTC.

The rearrangement joins TRBV12-3 or TRBV12-4 to TRBJ2-2; tentative D call: TRBD2 (5 bases). The CDR3 spans 13 residues. V was shortened by 1 base and J by 7 bases, with 7 bases between the two germline ends. Written as DNA, the CDR3 is TGTGCCAGCAGTTTAGGGAGCGGCGGGGAGCTGTTTTTT. Translated: CASSLGSGGELFF.